These 29 T cell receptor beta chains share one sample of origin, sequenced in a study of blood T cell repertoires in COVID-19. The repertoire was sequenced with immunoSEQ multiplex PCR; TCRdb's copy has only in-frame clones and lacks some. The table records tens of thousands of clones, over 80% of them present only once. What was sequenced was peripheral blood. These receptors originate from a woman aged 80 or over with acute or convalescent COVID-19.

This chain joins TRBV19 and TRBJ1-5; tentative D call: TRBD1 (5 bases). Deletions cut 2 bases from V and 0 bases from J, with 8 bases between. This CDR3 region has 15 residues. Germline-derived CDR1 and CDR2 are LNHDA and SQIVND (reference sequence). The CDR3 nucleotides are TGTGCCAGTAGTATACAGGGTAGTAGCAATCAGCCCCAGCATTTT. Residues: CASSIQGSSNQPQHF. The variable domain in full, completed from reference TRBV19 and TRBJ1-5, reads DGGITQSPKYLFRKEGQNVTLSCEQNLNHDAMYWYRQDPGQGLRLIYYSQIVNDFQKGDIAEGYSVSREKKESFPLTVTSAQKNPTAFYLCASSIQGSSNQPQHFGDGTRLSIL.

This chain connects TRBV19 to TRBJ2-3, with 13 bases lining up with TRBD2. This CDR3 is 16 amino acids long. Trimming removed 5 bases from V and 2 bases from J; junction bases left unmatched: 4. The germline V gene has CDR1 LNHDA and CDR2 SQIVND (reference sequence). CDR3 DNA sequence: TGTGCCAGTAGTGCGGGACTAGCGGGAAACACAGATACGCAGTATTTT. This codes for CASSAGLAGNTDTQYF.

The chain has TRBV27 and TRBJ2-7; 9 bases line up with TRBD1. The CDR3 length is 14 residues. The V gene end was trimmed by 5 bases and the J gene end by 2 bases; junction bases not matched to a gene: 4. Germline CDR1 MNHEY, CDR2 SMNVEV (reference sequence). For the CDR3, the DNA is TGTGCCAGCAGTCGCAACAGGGGGCCCTACGAGCAGTACTTC. It is translated as CASSRNRGPYEQYF.

This sequence joins TRBV18 and TRBJ2-6; tentative D call: TRBD1 (5 bases). CDR3 length: 17 amino acids. The germline gives CDR1 KGHSH, CDR2 LQKENI. V shed 3 bases and J shed 1 base, with 13 bases lying between them. The CDR3 here is CASSPPGMVSGANVLTF. The CDR3 coding sequence is TGTGCCAGCTCACCCCCAGGGATGGTTTCTGGGGCCAACGTCCTGACTTTC.

V and J are TRBV18 and TRBJ1-5; the D gene is possibly TRBD1 (5 bases). Germline V gives CDR1 KGHSH, CDR2 LQKENI. V was clipped by 5 bases and J by 3 bases, with 8 bases between them. This CDR3 comprises 13 residues. CDR3 region: CASSGGVNQPQHF. CDR3 bases: TGTGCCAGCTCAGGGGGGGTCAATCAGCCCCAGCATTTT.

The genes are TRBV6-2 or TRBV6-3 and TRBJ2-7, with 10 bases lining up with TRBD2. V gave up 5 bases and J gave up 0 bases; unmatched junction bases: 7. Germline V gene lookup returns CDR1 MNHEY and CDR2 SVGEGT. CDR3 length: 16 residues. The CDR3 loop is CASSKHSGGVSYEQYF. The CDR3, as DNA: TGTGCCAGCAGTAAGCACAGCGGGGGGGTCTCCTACGAGCAGTACTTC.

V is TRBV5-4 and J is TRBJ1-1, with D perhaps matching TRBD1 (6 bases). Trimming removed 4 bases at V and 1 base at J, with 11 bases between. CDR3 length: 14 residues. The germline V gene has CDR1 SGHNT and CDR2 YYREEE (reference sequence). The CDR3 region is CASSRGGANTEAFF. For the CDR3, the DNA is TGTGCCAGCAGCCGAGGGGGGGCGAACACTGAAGCTTTCTTT.

The chain joins TRBV19 to TRBJ1-2; 9 nucleotides match TRBD1. Germline CDR1 is LNHDA and CDR2 is SQIVND (reference sequence). The J segment lost 4 bases and the V segment lost 5 bases, leaving 14 bases of the junction unmatched. The CDR3 has 17 residues. CDR3 residues: CASSSSGTGTKGYGYTF. CDR3 in DNA: TGTGCCAGTAGTTCTTCCGGGACAGGGACCAAGGGCTATGGCTACACCTTC. The full variable domain, completed using reference TRBV19 and TRBJ1-2, is DGGITQSPKYLFRKEGQNVTLSCEQNLNHDAMYWYRQDPGQGLRLIYYSQIVNDFQKGDIAEGYSVSREKKESFPLTVTSAQKNPTAFYLCASSSSGTGTKGYGYTFGSGTRLTVV.

This clone was counted a single time. The chain couples TRBV7-2 to TRBJ1-3; a weak D match, TRBD1 (6 bases). Trimming stripped 3 bases from V and 0 bases from J, with 9 bases between. The CDR3 is 15 amino acids. Germline assignment: CDR1 SGHTA and CDR2 FQGNSA. The CDR3 DNA reads TGTGCCAGCAGCTTGGGACACTACTCTGGAAACACCATATATTTT. Protein product: CASSLGHYSGNTIYF.

This clone appeared a few times. The chain couples TRBV18 to TRBJ2-2; tentatively, D is TRBD2 (6 bases). Germline V gene sequence: CDR1 KGHSH, CDR2 LQKENI. Trimming took 3 bases from V and 7 from J, leaving 18 bases between them. The CDR3 extends over 16 amino acids. The CDR3 DNA follows: TGTGCCAGCTCACCTTACGGGACTTGGGAGAACGGGGAGCTGTTTTTT. Protein sequence: CASSPYGTWENGELFF. The full variable domain, with the rest looked up from reference TRBV18 and TRBJ2-2, is NAGVMQNPRHLVRRRGQEARLRCSPMKGHSHVYWYRQLPEEGLKFMVYLQKENIIDESGMPKERFSAEFPKEGPSILRIQQVVRGDSAAYFCASSPYGTWENGELFFGEGSRLTVL.

V and J are TRBV5-1 and TRBJ2-1, with TRBD2 as a possible D gene (5 bases). CDR3 size: 15 residues. Germline CDR1 is SGHRS and CDR2 is YFSETQ. V was clipped by 3 bases and J by 3 bases, with 13 bases between them. The CDR3 is CASSSMRALYNEQFF. CDR3 coding DNA: TGCGCCAGCAGCTCTATGCGGGCCCTCTACAATGAGCAGTTCTTC.

This clone has just one count. The CDR3 DNA is TGCAGTGCTAGTGATCAATTCACCGGGGAGCTGTTTTTT. Protein sequence: CSASDQFTGELFF. The chain couples TRBV20-1 to TRBJ2-2, with D unresolved. This CDR3 spans 13 amino acids. Germline lookup yields CDR1 DFQATT and CDR2 SNEGSKA (reference sequence). V shed 3 bases and J shed 4 bases, with 9 bases lying between them.

This chain links TRBV12-3 or TRBV12-4 with TRBJ1-1; the D gene is possibly TRBD1 (5 bases). V lost 7 bases and J 10 bases, leaving 16 bases between the germline ends. The CDR3 length is 12 residues. CDR3 in DNA: TGTGCCAGCACCAACGGCGGGGACCCAGCTTTCTTT. Protein product: CASTNGGDPAFF.

The J gene is TRBJ2-2, the V gene TRBV28, with 14 bases identical to TRBD2. The V segment lost 6 bases and the J segment 2 bases; nucleotides outside the gene matches: 11. This CDR3 spans 19 amino acids. Germline lookup yields CDR1 MDHEN and CDR2 SYDVKM. The CDR3 sequence is CASRLFPGLAGVNTGELFF. The CDR3 DNA follows: TGTGCCAGCAGACTCTTCCCGGGACTAGCGGGAGTAAACACCGGGGAGCTGTTTTTT.

The chain employs TRBV7-2 and TRBJ2-1, with 7 bases aligning to TRBD1. The CDR3 spans 14 residues. V lost 1 base to trimming and J lost 10 bases; unmatched junction nucleotides: 7. CDR1 SGHTA and CDR2 FQGNSA come from the germline V gene. The DNA of the CDR3 is TGTGCCAGCAGCTTAGGACAGGGTATCAGAGAGCAGTTCTTC. Translation: CASSLGQGIREQFF.

The gene calls are TRBV7-2 and TRBJ1-1; a weak D match, TRBD1 (6 bases). Germline V gene lookup returns CDR1 SGHTA and CDR2 FQGNSA. The CDR3 runs to 13 residues. The V end was cut by 3 bases, the J end by 8 bases, with 13 bases between. CDR3 amino acids: CASSLGTRGEAFF. The CDR3 DNA is TGTGCCAGCAGCTTGGGGACAAGAGGAGAAGCTTTCTTT.

The chain links TRBV28 to TRBJ1-5; TRBD1 aligns across 10 bases. CDR1 is MDHEN, CDR2 SYDVKM, per germline. The CDR3 extends over 16 amino acids. With V trimmed by 1 base and J by 2 bases, 2 bases remained unmatched. The CDR3 region has the DNA TGTGCCAGCAGTTTATTTGGACAGGGGGGCAATCAGCCCCAGCATTTT. This sequence encodes CASSLFGQGGNQPQHF.

This rearrangement joins TRBV3-1 (or the pseudogene TRBV3-2) to TRBJ2-7, with 7 bases fitting TRBD2. In germline, CDR1 is LGHDT, CDR2 YNNKEL (reference sequence). The CDR3 length is 15 residues. Trimming cost V 0 bases and J 2 bases; bases outside gene matches: 4. Here the CDR3 reads CASSQDQRGAYEQYF. CDR3 DNA: TGTGCCAGCAGCCAAGATCAGCGGGGAGCCTACGAGCAGTACTTC.

This chain connects TRBV28 to TRBJ1-1; no reliable D call. CDR1 and CDR2 from the germline V gene are MDHEN and SYDVKM. This CDR3 region has 12 residues. V lost 3 bases and J lost 3, with 5 bases in between. In DNA, the CDR3 is TGTGCCAGCAGTTTGTCATACACTGAAGCTTTCTTT. It translates to CASSLSYTEAFF.

This clone was detected only once. V gene TRBV4-2 combines with J gene TRBJ2-6, with TRBD2 matching over 8 bases. CDR1 is LGHNA and CDR2 is YNFKEQ in the germline V gene. Germline trimming cut 0 bases from V and 0 bases from J; bases unmatched to any gene: 10. CDR3 size: 20 residues. The CDR3 DNA reads TGTGCCAGCAGCCAAGATCTAGCGGGCCACACATCCTCTGGGGCCAACGTCCTGACTTTC. Its protein product is CASSQDLAGHTSSGANVLTF.

The chain is built from TRBV18 and TRBJ2-7, with TRBD1 matching over 9 bases. The CDR3 is 15 residues long. The V gene's germline CDR1 is KGHSH and CDR2 LQKENI. Trimming at V came to 2 bases and at J to 1 base, leaving 3 bases not matched to a gene. The CDR3: CASSPGGTGSYEQYF. The CDR3 DNA reads TGTGCCAGCTCACCAGGGGGGACAGGGTCCTACGAGCAGTACTTC.

This clone was observed a handful of times. The gene calls are TRBV6-1 and TRBJ2-4; D is unclear. There are 12 residues in the CDR3. Germline assignment: CDR1 MNHNS and CDR2 SASEGT. Between the trimmed V and J ends, which lost 3 bases and 7 bases, there was a span of 7 bases. In DNA form, the CDR3 reads TGTGCCAGCAGTGAGCGGATTAACATTCAGTACTTC. Translating gives CASSERINIQYF.

Here the CDR3 reads CATETGSPGLEQYF. The CDR3 DNA follows: TGTGCCACCGAAACCGGGAGCCCCGGTCTCGAGCAGTACTTC. V and J are TRBV28 and TRBJ2-7; D possibly corresponds to TRBD2 (6 bases). This CDR3 is built from 14 residues. Trimming shortened V by 10 bases and J by 6 bases, and 22 bases separated the two germline ends. The germline CDR1 and CDR2 sequences are MDHEN and SYDVKM.

The gene calls are TRBV29-1 and TRBJ2-1; no definite D call. Germline lookup yields CDR1 SQVTM and CDR2 ANQGSEA. Trimming took 5 bases from V and 5 from J, leaving 4 bases between them. This CDR3 region has 10 residues. CDR3 loop: CSVQDNEQFF. CDR3 DNA sequence: TGCAGCGTTCAGGACAATGAGCAGTTCTTC.

The chain joins TRBV20-1 to TRBJ2-7; 7 bases are shared with TRBD2. In germline, CDR1 is DFQATT, CDR2 SNEGSKA (reference sequence). This CDR3 has 14 residues. V dropped 3 bases and J dropped 3; count of bases not matched to a gene: 8. CDR3 residues: CSASIAGVFYEQYF. The CDR3 DNA sequence: TGCAGTGCTAGTATAGCGGGTGTTTTCTACGAGCAGTACTTC.

The rearrangement joins TRBV6-5 to TRBJ2-7; 7 bases are shared with TRBD2. The CDR3 is made up of 15 amino acids. CDR1 MNHEY and CDR2 SVGAGI come from the germline V gene. V lost 6 bases and J lost 7; bases outside the gene matches: 15. CDR3 protein: CASSPPEAGDREQYF. The CDR3 coding sequence is TGTGCCAGCAGCCCCCCGGAGGCGGGAGATCGGGAGCAGTACTTC.

The genes are TRBV19 and TRBJ2-3, with D possibly TRBD1 on 5 matching bases. CDR3 size: 14 residues. V lost 5 bases and J 4 bases, leaving 13 bases between the germline ends. Per the germline V gene, CDR1 is LNHDA and CDR2 is SQIVND (reference sequence). The CDR3 DNA follows: TGTGCCAGTAGTCGTGCAGGGTACGCAGATACGCAGTATTTT. Amino acids: CASSRAGYADTQYF.

J is TRBJ2-5 and V is TRBV7-2; weak D call: TRBD1 (6 bases). The CDR3 loop spans 16 amino acids. Trimming left V 3 bases short and J 2 bases short, with 16 bases between. The V gene's germline CDR1 is SGHTA and CDR2 FQGNSA. This CDR3 is CASSLGLGQLQETQYF. CDR3 sequence (DNA): TGTGCCAGCAGCTTGGGGTTAGGACAGTTACAAGAGACCCAGTACTTC.

The gene calls are TRBV2 and TRBJ2-2; 9 bases line up with TRBD2. Germline CDR1 reads SNHLY; CDR2 reads FYNNEI. The CDR3 has 17 residues. Losses at the gene ends were 4 bases for V and 6 bases for J; bases not matched to a gene: 12. CDR3 protein: CASSVRGGRDPAGELFF. CDR3 nucleotides: TGTGCCAGCAGTGTGCGTGGCGGGAGGGACCCGGCCGGGGAGCTGTTTTTT.